This T cell receptor (beta chain) was identified in a study of blood T cells in healthy people across ages. General study points: Long-lived donors exceeded aged donors in naive CD4+ cells and diversity. With unsorted PBMCs, a conclusive comparison of naive versus antigen-experienced cells was not possible. Per million T cells, TCR beta diversity dropped about linearly as age rose.

Healthy Caucasians from Russia aged about 6 to 90 served as donors. About this clonotype: The antigen is not known. This could be a read error, since a much larger clone is one nucleotide away.

With a J-beta primer mix and a sample-barcoded 5' primer, a second PCR ran about 7 to 11 cycles. From the 5' RACE reads, TCRdb called clonotypes with MiXCR, one entry per CDR3 protein. The sample includes approximately 800,000 distinct CDR3 sequences, 58% of them seen just once. Germline loops: CDR1 SEHNR, CDR2 FQNEAQ (reference sequence). The CDR3 length is 14 residues. The J segment lost 2 bases and the V segment lost 4 bases, leaving 2 bases of the junction unmatched. The source of this sequence is a man aged 25-45 years in good health. This rearrangement joins TRBV7-9 to TRBJ1-2; 9 bases are shared with TRBD1. The sample consisted of blood. CDR3 DNA: TGTGCCAGCAGCTCAGGGACAGGGAACTATGGCTACACCTTC. This sequence encodes CASSSGTGNYGYTF.